Each of the 28 T cell receptor beta chains below was sequenced from the same sample in a study of T cell responses to AZD1222 COVID-19 vaccine. Measured with immunoSEQ multiplex PCR; TCRdb has only the in-frame clones, and not every one. In the table there are 140,000 to 150,000 clones, approximately 90% of which are singletons. Source: peripheral blood, taken on day 0 of AZD1222 vaccination. The source of these receptors is an adult in good health.

This chain connects TRBV7-9 to TRBJ1-2, with 7 bases fitting TRBD1. The germline gives CDR1 SEHNR, CDR2 FQNEAQ (reference sequence). This CDR3 is 15 amino acids long. J was trimmed by 0 bases and V by 6 bases; bases with no gene match: 7. CDR3 sequence: CASRLETGPNYGYTF. DNA of the CDR3: TGTGCCAGCAGGCTCGAGACAGGGCCTAACTATGGCTACACCTTC.

The chain recombines TRBV21-1 with TRBJ1-3. TRBV21-1 is an annotated pseudogene. The CDR3 length is 16 residues. The CDR3 sequence is CASSKNKRISGNTIYF. Here the CDR3 DNA reads TGTGCCAGCAGCAAAAATAAACGGATCTCTGGAAACACCATATATTTT.

The chain employs TRBV4-2 and TRBJ2-7, with 9 bases matching TRBD2. From germline, CDR1 is LGHNA and CDR2 YNFKEQ. This CDR3 region has 17 residues. With 1 base clipped from V and 3 bases from J, the junction kept 10 bases outside the gene matches. The CDR3 is CASSQGRASGTYYEQYF. DNA of the CDR3: TGTGCCAGCAGCCAAGGTAGGGCTAGCGGGACCTACTACGAGCAGTACTTC.

The CDR3 loop is CASSPPQANTEAFF. The CDR3, as DNA: TGTGCCAGCAGTCCCCCCCAGGCGAACACTGAAGCTTTCTTT. The chain is built from TRBV28 and TRBJ1-1; no clear D. Between the trimmed V and J ends, which lost 5 bases and 1 base, there was a span of 11 bases. Germline CDR1 reads MDHEN; CDR2 reads SYDVKM. The CDR3 length is 14 residues.

This chain connects TRBV29-1 to TRBJ1-2; TRBD1 agrees at 7 bases. This CDR3 region has 13 residues. Per germline, CDR1 SQVTM and CDR2 ANQGSEA. After removal of 0 bases from V and 3 bases from J, the junction contained 1 base not matched to a gene. In DNA form, the CDR3 reads TGCAGCGTTGAAGAAACAGGGGACTATGGCTACACCTTC. The encoded protein is CSVEETGDYGYTF.

The chain couples TRBV2 to TRBJ1-5; no firm D call. Trimming cost V 2 bases and J 3 bases, with 5 bases left between them. The germline gives CDR1 SNHLY, CDR2 FYNNEI. This CDR3 is 13 amino acids long. The DNA of the CDR3 is TGTGCCAGCAGTGAACAGACCAATCAGCCCCAGCATTTT. It yields the protein CASSEQTNQPQHF.

The chain is built from TRBV28 and TRBJ1-5; unclear D gene. This CDR3 is 14 amino acids long. V was cut by 4 bases and J by 0 bases, with 7 bases left in between. From germline, CDR1 is MDHEN and CDR2 SYDVKM. This CDR3 is CASSSNGSNQPQHF. In nucleotides, the CDR3 is TGTGCCAGCAGTTCCAACGGTAGCAATCAGCCCCAGCATTTT.

The chain couples TRBV13 to TRBJ2-3, with 8 nucleotides matching TRBD1. CDR3 length: 14 amino acids. V was pared by 0 bases and J by 10 bases, with 6 bases of the junction left unmatched. Germline lookup yields CDR1 PRHDT and CDR2 FYEKMQ (reference sequence). CDR3 sequence reads: CASSLGGQGSAQYF. In nucleotides, the CDR3 is TGTGCCAGCAGCTTAGGCGGACAGGGTTCGGCGCAGTATTTT.

The chain carries TRBV7-3 and TRBJ2-3; perhaps TRBD2 as D (5 bases). The V and J ends lost 4 bases and 5 bases respectively, with 10 bases between them. The CDR3 extends over 13 amino acids. Germline assignment: CDR1 SGHTA and CDR2 FQGTGA. CDR3 DNA: TGTGCCAGCAGCTCCTTCCGGGGAGATACGCAGTATTTT. Protein: CASSSFRGDTQYF. The full variable domain, with the rest looked up from reference TRBV7-3 and TRBJ2-3, is GAGVSQTPSNKVTEKGKYVELRCDPISGHTALYWYRQSLGQGPEFLIYFQGTGAADDSGLPNDRFFAVRPEGSVSTLKIQRTERGDSAVYLCASSSFRGDTQYFGPGTRLTVL.

The V call is TRBV6-2 or TRBV6-3, the J call TRBJ1-1; 11 bases line up with TRBD1. This CDR3 spans 13 amino acids. V lost 4 bases, J lost 6 bases, and 1 base stayed unmatched. The germline V gene has CDR1 MNHEY and CDR2 SVGEGT. CDR3 sequence: CASSSGQGAEAFF. In DNA, the CDR3 is TGTGCCAGCAGTTCGGGACAGGGGGCTGAAGCTTTCTTT.

The chain employs TRBV10-2 and TRBJ2-2, with 9 bases lining up with TRBD2. The CDR3 contains 13 residues. The germline V gene encodes CDR1 WSHSY and CDR2 SAAADI. V shed 10 bases and J 7 bases; nucleotides not matched to a gene: 7. The CDR3 DNA follows: TGCGCCACCCCGCGGGGGGGCGGCGGGGAGCTGTTTTTT. Its translation: CATPRGGGGELFF.

There are a few counts of this clone. This sequence joins TRBV10-1 and TRBJ1-1; D is unresolved. From germline, CDR1 is WNHNN and CDR2 SYGVQD (reference sequence). There are 15 residues in the CDR3. Between the trimmed V and J ends, which lost 0 bases and 4 bases, there was a span of 12 bases. The CDR3 region has the DNA TGCGCCAGCAGTGAGTCGCGCAAGGGAATCACTGAAGCTTTCTTT. It translates to CASSESRKGITEAFF.

The chain combines TRBV19 with TRBJ2-2; D gene unclear. This CDR3 is 16 amino acids long. V lost 6 bases and J lost 0, with 14 bases in between. Germline V gives CDR1 LNHDA, CDR2 SQIVND (reference sequence). The CDR3 loop reads CASSLTLTANTGELFF. The CDR3 coding sequence is TGTGCCAGTAGCCTCACCCTAACCGCGAACACCGGGGAGCTGTTTTTT. Combining the CDR3 with reference TRBV19 and TRBJ2-2 gives the whole variable domain DGGITQSPKYLFRKEGQNVTLSCEQNLNHDAMYWYRQDPGQGLRLIYYSQIVNDFQKGDIAEGYSVSREKKESFPLTVTSAQKNPTAFYLCASSLTLTANTGELFFGEGSRLTVL.

The chain couples TRBV9 to TRBJ2-1, with a weak D call TRBD1 (5 bases). The CDR3 contains 13 residues. Germline assignment: CDR1 SGDLS and CDR2 YYNGEE. Trimming took 3 bases from V and 6 from J, leaving 10 bases between them. Here the CDR3 DNA reads TGTGCCAGCAGCGGACAGAAAATCAATGAGCAGTTCTTC. Translating gives CASSGQKINEQFF.

The chain couples TRBV19 to TRBJ2-1; 7 nucleotides agree with TRBD2. Per the germline V gene, CDR1 is LNHDA and CDR2 is SQIVND (reference sequence). Trimming cost V 4 bases and J 5 bases; bases outside gene matches: 5. The CDR3 runs to 14 residues. CDR3 loop: CASSNREEHNEQFF. Here the CDR3 DNA reads TGTGCCAGTAGTAACCGGGAGGAACACAATGAGCAGTTCTTC. Full variable domain (missing parts from reference TRBV19 and TRBJ2-1): DGGITQSPKYLFRKEGQNVTLSCEQNLNHDAMYWYRQDPGQGLRLIYYSQIVNDFQKGDIAEGYSVSREKKESFPLTVTSAQKNPTAFYLCASSNREEHNEQFFGPGTRLTVL.

V and J are TRBV4-3 and TRBJ1-1; D unclear. The CDR3 loop spans 14 amino acids. Trimming shortened V by 2 bases and J by 11 bases, and 18 bases separated the two germline ends. CDR1 and CDR2 from the germline V gene are LGHNA and YSLEER. The CDR3 here is CASSQSRAGTDAFF. CDR3 nucleotide sequence: TGCGCCAGCAGCCAATCGAGAGCGGGAACCGACGCTTTCTTT.

The rearrangement links TRBV15 to TRBJ1-5; possible D gene TRBD1, 5 bases. Looked up from germline, CDR1 is LNHNV and CDR2 is YYDKDF (reference sequence). The CDR3 totals 15 residues. V lost 0 bases to trimming and J lost 2 bases, with 8 bases between them. CDR3 bases: TGTGCCACCAGCAGAGATGGGGGGGGCAATCAGCCCCAGCATTTT. Amino acids: CATSRDGGGNQPQHF.

The chain has TRBV7-3 and TRBJ1-2; tentatively, D is TRBD1 (6 bases). Deletions cut 4 bases from V and 2 bases from J, with 8 bases between. The CDR3 runs to 13 residues. Germline V gene lookup returns CDR1 SGHTA and CDR2 FQGTGA. The CDR3 DNA sequence: TGTGCCAGCAGCTCGGGGGCCAACTATGGCTACACCTTC. Its translation: CASSSGANYGYTF.

This chain connects TRBV7-6 to TRBJ2-1; D ambiguous. V was clipped by 5 bases and J by 0 bases, with 14 bases between them. This CDR3 contains 16 residues. The germline V gene encodes CDR1 SGHVS and CDR2 FNYEAQ. CDR3 sequence: CASSLSGTASYNEQFF. The CDR3, as DNA: TGTGCCAGCAGCCTTAGTGGTACAGCCTCCTACAATGAGCAGTTCTTC.

J is TRBJ1-6 and V is TRBV4-1; D is unclear. Germline V lookup: CDR1 MGHRA, CDR2 YSYEKL. Trimming shortened V by 0 bases and J by 9 bases, and 12 bases separated the two germline ends. CDR3 length: 15 residues. CDR3: CASSQEWQRLSPLHF. The CDR3 DNA follows: TGCGCCAGCAGCCAAGAATGGCAAAGACTTTCACCCCTCCACTTT.

V usage is TRBV12-3 or TRBV12-4 and J usage is TRBJ2-1; a possible D gene is TRBD1 (6 bases). The CDR3 sequence is 13 residues long. The V end was cut by 6 bases, the J end by 6 bases, with 12 bases between. The CDR3 is CASSLQGFNEQFF. The DNA for the CDR3 is TGTGCCAGCAGCCTACAGGGATTCAATGAGCAGTTCTTC.

V gene TRBV5-1 combines with J gene TRBJ1-2; D not resolved. The CDR3 consists of 14 residues. Looked up from germline, CDR1 is SGHRS and CDR2 is YFSETQ. V shed 2 bases and J shed 2 bases, with 10 bases lying between them. CDR3: CASSFNSRNYGYTF. As DNA, the CDR3 is TGCGCCAGCAGCTTTAACAGCCGAAACTATGGCTACACCTTC. Full variable domain (remainder filled in from reference TRBV5-1 and TRBJ1-2): KAGVTQTPRYLIKTRGQQVTLSCSPISGHRSVSWYQQTPGQGLQFLFEYFSETQRNKGNFPGRFSGRQFSNSRSEMNVSTLELGDSALYLCASSFNSRNYGYTFGSGTRLTVV.

A single count supports this clone. The CDR3 here is CASSLTGTQAFF. CDR3 nucleotide sequence: TGTGCCAGCAGCCTCACAGGGACTCAGGCTTTCTTT. This chain joins TRBV5-4 and TRBJ1-1; perhaps TRBD1 as D (6 bases). V was shortened by 4 bases and J by 11 bases, with 15 bases between the two germline ends. Germline CDR1 reads SGHNT; CDR2 reads YYREEE (reference sequence). The CDR3 spans 12 residues.

V gene TRBV5-4 combines with J gene TRBJ1-2, with a possible D match to TRBD1 (5 bases). CDR3 length: 16 amino acids. V lost 0 bases, J lost 3 bases, and 15 bases lay in between. Per the germline V gene, CDR1 is SGHNT and CDR2 is YYREEE (reference sequence). The CDR3 reads CASSLAGGVAYYGYTF. The DNA of the CDR3 is TGTGCCAGCAGCTTGGCCGGGGGGGTGGCCTACTATGGCTACACCTTC.

With regard to this clone: The same CDR3 also results from other DNA sequences found in this sample. CDR3 loop: CASSGTGELFF. In DNA, the CDR3 is TGTGCCAGCAGCGGAACCGGGGAGCTGTTTTTT. The chain has TRBV9 and TRBJ2-2; D remains ambiguous. V was shortened by 3 bases and J by 5 bases, with 2 bases between the two germline ends. The CDR3 runs to 11 residues. Germline V gene sequence: CDR1 SGDLS, CDR2 YYNGEE.

This clone was detected ten times or more. The chain combines TRBV7-2 with TRBJ1-5; D gene ambiguous. This CDR3 contains 14 residues. V gave up 6 bases and J gave up 0 bases, with 9 bases separating them. Looked up from germline, CDR1 is SGHTA and CDR2 is FQGNSA. The CDR3 spells CASSVGHSNQPQHF. The CDR3 nucleotides are TGTGCCAGCAGTGTAGGCCATAGCAATCAGCCCCAGCATTTT. Full variable domain (rest looked up from reference TRBV7-2 and TRBJ1-5): GAGVSQSPSNKVTEKGKDVELRCDPISGHTALYWYRQSLGQGLEFLIYFQGNSAPDKSGLPSDRFSAERTGGSVSTLTIQRTQQEDSAVYLCASSVGHSNQPQHFGDGTRLSIL.

The chain employs TRBV2 and TRBJ1-2, with 12 positions matching TRBD1. Germline trimming cut 11 bases from V and 8 bases from J; bases unmatched to any gene: 9. CDR3 length: 13 amino acids. CDR1 is SNHLY and CDR2 is FYNNEI in the germline V gene. Here the CDR3 DNA reads TGTGCCGTCCCGGGACAGGGGGCGCAAGGCTACACCTTC. It specifies CAVPGQGAQGYTF.

The sample holds one count of this clone. The chain carries TRBV7-9 and TRBJ1-1, with D possibly TRBD1 on 5 matching bases. The V gene's germline CDR1 is SEHNR and CDR2 FQNEAQ (reference sequence). The length of the CDR3 is 15 residues. V was pared by 5 bases and J by 3 bases, with 16 bases between. The CDR3 sequence: CASSTGQGSDTEAFF. The DNA for the CDR3 is TGTGCCAGCAGCACGGGGCAGGGTTCGGACACTGAAGCTTTCTTT.